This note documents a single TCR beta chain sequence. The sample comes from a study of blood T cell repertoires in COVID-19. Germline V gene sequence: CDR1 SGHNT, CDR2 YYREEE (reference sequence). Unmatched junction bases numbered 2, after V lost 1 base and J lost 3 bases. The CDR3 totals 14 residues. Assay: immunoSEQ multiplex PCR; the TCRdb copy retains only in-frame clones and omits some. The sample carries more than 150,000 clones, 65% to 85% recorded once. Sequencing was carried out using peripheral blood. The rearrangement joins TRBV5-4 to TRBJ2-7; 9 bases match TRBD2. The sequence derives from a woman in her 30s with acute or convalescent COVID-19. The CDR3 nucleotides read TGTGCCAGCAGCTTGCTAGCGGGGAACTACGAGCAGTACTTC. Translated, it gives CASSLLAGNYEQYF.